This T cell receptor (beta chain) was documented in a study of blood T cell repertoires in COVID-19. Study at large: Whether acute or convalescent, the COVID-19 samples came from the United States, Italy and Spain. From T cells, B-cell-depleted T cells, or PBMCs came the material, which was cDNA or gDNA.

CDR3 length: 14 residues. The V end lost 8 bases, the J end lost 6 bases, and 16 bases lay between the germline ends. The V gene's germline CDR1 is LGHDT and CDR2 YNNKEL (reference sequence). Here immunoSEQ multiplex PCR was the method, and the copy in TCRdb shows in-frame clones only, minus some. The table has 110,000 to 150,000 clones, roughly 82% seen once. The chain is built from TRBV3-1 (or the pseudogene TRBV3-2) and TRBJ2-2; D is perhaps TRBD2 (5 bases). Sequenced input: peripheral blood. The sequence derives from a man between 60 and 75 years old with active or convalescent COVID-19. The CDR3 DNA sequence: TGTGCCAGCCTAATGACGGGAAAAGCCGGGGAGCTGTTTTTT. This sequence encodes CASLMTGKAGELFF.